What follows are 30 T cell receptor beta chains derived from one specimen sequenced in a study of kidney transplant recipient with SARS-CoV-2 infection. TCRdb used MiXCR to reprocess the reads, holding one entry per CDR3 protein. The sample has under 300,000 distinct CDR3 sequences; 29% are singletons. The source was a blood sample, collected at baseline and on day 111 from a kidney transplant recipient. The source of these receptors is a young adult male patient who had COVID-19 and was a kidney transplant recipient. Part of the T cells may come from the graft donor.

This clonotype was counted between two and nine times. A much larger clone lies a single base off, so this may be a read error. The genes are TRBV27 and TRBJ1-4; 8 positions match TRBD1. The CDR3 is 17 residues long. The V gene's germline CDR1 is MNHEY and CDR2 SMNVEV (reference sequence). J lost 5 bases, V lost 6 bases, and 14 bases had no gene match. CDR3 coding DNA: TGTGCCAGCAGCCCAAGCCCCCGCCAGGGGGCGAATGAAAAACTGTTTTTT. Its protein is CASSPSPRQGANEKLFF.

The table lists this clonotype with many counts. The chain is built from TRBV18 and TRBJ2-7; the match to TRBD1 covers 8 bases. The CDR3 covers 13 residues. V shed 6 bases and J 2 bases; nucleotides not matched to a gene: 3. Germline V CDR1 and CDR2: KGHSH, LQKENI. The CDR3 loop reads CASSGDRTYEQYF. DNA of the CDR3: TGTGCCAGCTCGGGGGACAGGACCTACGAGCAGTACTTC.

About this clonotype itself: One base away lies a much larger clone, so this may be a sequencing read error. The rearrangement joins TRBV7-9 to TRBJ2-1, with a tentative D call TRBD2 (6 bases). The CDR3 length is 16 residues. Germline-derived CDR1 and CDR2 are SEHNR and FQNEAQ (reference sequence). Trimming shortened V by 5 bases and J by 2 bases, and 16 bases separated the two germline ends. CDR3 coding DNA: TGTGCCAGCAGCCCCACTAGCAGGAGTACCTACAATGAGCAGTTCTTC. It codes for CASSPTSRSTYNEQFF.

This clonotype was picked up many times. The chain is built from TRBV10-1 and TRBJ1-2, with TRBD1 as a possible D gene (6 bases). The V end was cut by 3 bases, the J end by 4 bases, with 15 bases between. Germline CDR1 is WNHNN and CDR2 is SYGVQD (reference sequence). There are 15 residues in the CDR3. In DNA, the CDR3 is TGCGCCAGCAGTGAAGTCCCGGGACAACCCTATGGCTACACCTTC. Its translation is CASSEVPGQPYGYTF.

Worth noting for this clonotype: This may be a read error, as it is one base from a much larger clone. V usage is TRBV7-8 and J usage is TRBJ1-2; D unresolved. Germline lookup yields CDR1 SGHVS and CDR2 FQNEAQ. This CDR3 has 17 residues. V dropped 5 bases and J dropped 4 bases, with 23 bases sitting between them. DNA of the CDR3: TGTGCCAGCAGCCGCGTGATGTTTACCCGAAAGACCTATGGCTACACCTTC. Translation: CASSRVMFTRKTYGYTF.

The V gene is TRBV20-1, the J gene TRBJ2-2; possibly TRBD2 for D (5 bases). The V end lost 8 bases, the J end lost 3 bases, and 19 bases lay between the germline ends. The CDR3 contains 15 residues. Germline CDR1 and CDR2: DFQATT and SNEGSKA (reference sequence). The CDR3 nucleotides read TGCAGTACTTGGAGGAGCGGAAGTTACACCGGGGAGCTGTTTTTT. This sequence encodes CSTWRSGSYTGELFF.

This clonotype has ten or more counts. The rearrangement links TRBV11-2 to TRBJ2-3; D gene unclear. The CDR3 is 15 amino acids. V was trimmed by 4 bases and J by 5 bases, leaving 16 bases between them. Germline-derived CDR1 and CDR2 are SGHAT and FQNNGV. The CDR3 DNA reads as TGTGCCAGCAGCTCAGGACCTAATTTGCTAGATACGCAGTATTTT. Translating it yields CASSSGPNLLDTQYF. Drawing the rest from reference TRBV11-2 and TRBJ2-3, the complete variable domain is EAGVAQSPRYKIIEKRQSVAFWCNPISGHATLYWYQQILGQGPKLLIQFQNNGVVDDSQLPKDRFSAERLKGVDSTLKIQPAKLEDSAVYLCASSSGPNLLDTQYFGPGTRLTVL.

With respect to this clonotype: This may come from a read error, since a much larger clone is one base off. The rearrangement links TRBV7-9 to TRBJ2-2; D may be TRBD1 (5 bases). CDR1 is SEHNR, CDR2 FQNEAQ, per germline (reference sequence). This CDR3 has 16 residues. In nucleotides, the CDR3 is TGTGCCGGCAGCCCACGCCCTAGGGGTAACACCGGGGAGCTGTTTTTT. Residues: CAGSPRPRGNTGELFF.

This clonotype was found a few times. V and J are TRBV5-1 and TRBJ2-5, with a tentative D call TRBD1 (5 bases). The ends were cut back, 4 bases at V and 5 bases at J, with 15 bases in the middle. The CDR3 contains 14 residues. CDR1 and CDR2 (germline): SGHRS, YFSETQ. The CDR3 spells CASSVDRPGETQYF. The CDR3 DNA is TGCGCCAGCAGCGTTGACCGGCCAGGGGAGACCCAGTACTTC.

As to this clonotype: The junction departs from germline at one end; a sequencing error may be responsible. The chain has TRBV5-1 and TRBJ2-3; possible D gene TRBD2, 6 bases. The germline V gene encodes CDR1 SGHRS and CDR2 YFSETQ. The CDR3 loop spans 16 amino acids. The chain's CDR3 is CTSIPARGMGTDTQYF. The DNA for the CDR3 is TGCACCAGCATCCCGGCCCGGGGGATGGGCACAGATACGCAGTATTTT.

This clonotype was counted many times. The chain joins TRBV4-1 to TRBJ1-5; TRBD1 might be the D (6 bases). Germline values: CDR1 MGHRA, CDR2 YSYEKL. The CDR3 loop spans 15 amino acids. Between the trimmed V and J ends, which lost 1 base and 6 bases, there was a span of 13 bases. CDR3 bases: TGCGCCAGCAGCCAAGCGGGGGGCAGAGGTCAGCCCCAGCATTTT. Translated: CASSQAGGRGQPQHF.

The sample holds many counts of this clonotype. The V and J genes are TRBV5-6 and TRBJ2-7, with D possibly being TRBD1 or TRBD2 (5 bases each). The germline V gene encodes CDR1 SGHDT and CDR2 YYEEEE. The CDR3 is 14 amino acids. V shed 1 base and J shed 0 bases, with 8 bases lying between them. This CDR3 is CASSLRDPSYEQYF. CDR3 nucleotide sequence: TGTGCCAGCAGCTTGAGGGACCCCTCCTACGAGCAGTACTTC.

Note on this clonotype: Since a far larger clone is one base different, this is likely a read error. The V call is TRBV7-6, the J call TRBJ1-2, with D perhaps matching TRBD1 (5 bases). The germline V gene has CDR1 SGHVS and CDR2 FNYEAQ. The CDR3 runs 11 residues. The V end was cut by 5 bases, the J end by 13 bases, with 14 bases between. The CDR3, as DNA: TGTGCCAGCAGCCCCGGGGGGGACTGCACCTTC. This codes for CASSPGGDCTF.

As to this clonotype: A read error is possible here, since a much larger clone lies one base away. The rearrangement uses TRBV6-5 and TRBJ2-7; TRBD2 matches at 8 bases. This CDR3 comprises 14 residues. The germline gives CDR1 MNHEY, CDR2 SVGAGI. CDR3 amino acids: CASSYSNQRETQHF. The DNA of the CDR3 is TGTGCCAGCAGTTACTCGAATCAGCGGGAGACCCAGCACTTC.

This clonotype was detected many times. V is TRBV20-1 and J is TRBJ2-7; 9 bases agree with TRBD2. The germline CDR1 and CDR2 sequences are DFQATT and SNEGSKA (reference sequence). The CDR3 runs to 14 residues. J was trimmed by 3 bases and V by 6 bases; bases with no gene match: 9. The CDR3 DNA follows: TGCAGTGCCCCTGGGGTAGCGGGAGTCTACGAGCAGTACTTC. This encodes CSAPGVAGVYEQYF.

In DNA, the CDR3 is TGTGCCAGCAGCGCAGACCCGCGTGGGTGGGACAATGAGCAGTTCTTC. Protein product: CASSADPRGWDNEQFF. The V and J genes are TRBV9 and TRBJ2-1; D is ambiguous. The V end lost 3 bases, the J end lost 5 bases, and 18 bases lay between the germline ends. Germline assignment: CDR1 SGDLS and CDR2 YYNGEE. The CDR3 runs 16 residues.

Many counts were recorded for this clonotype. The rearrangement uses TRBV3-1 and TRBJ1-2, with 7 bases lining up with TRBD1. The CDR3 spans 17 residues. V lost 3 bases, J lost 0 bases, and 10 bases stayed unmatched. The germline V gene encodes CDR1 LGHDT and CDR2 YNNKEL (reference sequence). The CDR3 nucleotides read TGTGCCAGCAGCCATTCACAGGGGTCCCGAACTAACTATGGCTACACCTTC. Protein sequence: CASSHSQGSRTNYGYTF.

This clonotype has ten or more counts. J is TRBJ2-7 and V is TRBV11-2; D gene uncertain. CDR1 is SGHAT and CDR2 is FQNNGV in the germline V gene. The CDR3 consists of 14 residues. Trimming stripped 0 bases from V and 7 bases from J, with 13 bases between. CDR3 sequence (DNA): TGTGCCAGCAGCTTAGACGGACCTAATCCGGAGCAGTACTTC. Residues: CASSLDGPNPEQYF.

As to this clonotype: Given a much more abundant clone one base away, this may be a read error. This chain connects TRBV6-1 to TRBJ1-1; D perhaps matches TRBD1 (5 bases). Germline values: CDR1 MNHNS, CDR2 SASEGT. The CDR3 sequence is 13 residues long. The CDR3 nucleotides read TGTGCCAACAGTGAGACAGAGAACACTGAAGCTTTCTTT. It translates to CANSETENTEAFF.

Note on this clonotype: This may be a read error: a much more frequent sequence differs by one nucleotide. This sequence joins TRBV19 and TRBJ1-2, with D hard to call. This CDR3 contains 17 residues. Per the germline V gene, CDR1 is LNHDA and CDR2 is SQIVND (reference sequence). V dropped 4 bases and J dropped 4 bases, with 22 bases sitting between them. The CDR3 region has the DNA TGTGCCAGTAGTACTTATGCGACAAATCGAAGGACCTATGGCTACACCTTC. Its protein is CASSTYATNRRTYGYTF.

As regards this clonotype: A much larger clone differs from this one at a single base, so this may be a read error. The chain couples TRBV3-1 to TRBJ2-5; no clear D gene. The CDR3 extends over 17 amino acids. CDR1 is LGHDT, CDR2 YNNKEL, per germline (reference sequence). Trimming removed 5 bases from V and 5 bases from J, with 24 bases in between. The CDR3 DNA follows: TGTGCCAGCAGCTATGGGTTTCCCATTCCTTTCTCTGAGACCCAGTACTTC. This codes for CASSYGFPIPFSETQYF.

This clonotype was picked up many times. The chain joins TRBV11-2 to TRBJ2-7; maybe TRBD1 (5 bases). CDR1 and CDR2 from the germline V gene are SGHAT and FQNNGV. The CDR3 is 15 residues long. V lost 2 bases to trimming and J lost 3 bases, with 14 bases between them. The CDR3, as DNA: TGTGCCAGCAGCTTACTAGGGGCCCCCTTCTACGAGCAGTACTTC. Protein product: CASSLLGAPFYEQYF. Using reference TRBV11-2 and TRBJ2-7 for the parts outside the CDR3, the full variable domain is EAGVAQSPRYKIIEKRQSVAFWCNPISGHATLYWYQQILGQGPKLLIQFQNNGVVDDSQLPKDRFSAERLKGVDSTLKIQPAKLEDSAVYLCASSLLGAPFYEQYFGPGTRLTVT.

This clonotype occurred many times. The genes are TRBV21-1 and TRBJ2-3; the D call of TRBD2 is as the table states it, not checked on the DNA. TRBV21-1 is flagged as a pseudogene. The CDR3 extends over 17 amino acids. CDR3 protein: CASSKWLATVMQDTQYF. CDR3 bases: TGTGCCAGCAGCAAATGGCTAGCTACAGTCATGCAAGATACGCAGTATTTT.

This clonotype was counted at least ten times. The CDR3 region has the DNA TGTGCCAGCAGCTTAGAAGGGACAGGGGGTGTCAATCAGCCCCAGCATTTT. It yields the protein CASSLEGTGGVNQPQHF. The chain recombines TRBV11-2 with TRBJ1-5, with 11 bases that match TRBD1. This CDR3 spans 17 amino acids. Germline V gene sequence: CDR1 SGHAT, CDR2 FQNNGV. V was pared by 0 bases and J by 3 bases, with 4 bases of the junction left unmatched.

This clonotype was picked up many times. The chain uses TRBV12-3 or TRBV12-4 and TRBJ1-3; no clear D. Trimming stripped 1 base from V and 8 bases from J, with 3 bases between. The CDR3 loop spans 11 amino acids. The CDR3 DNA is TGTGCCAGCAGTTTAGAGGACACCATATATTTT. Translation gives CASSLEDTIYF.

This clonotype was detected a few times. The rearrangement uses TRBV19 and TRBJ2-1; D is unclear. The CDR3 sequence is 13 residues long. Germline CDR1 reads LNHDA; CDR2 reads SQIVND (reference sequence). Deletions cut 3 bases from V and 4 bases from J, with 7 bases between. The CDR3 nucleotides read TGTGCCAGTAGTATTGGCGTTTACAATGAGCAGTTCTTC. It yields the protein CASSIGVYNEQFF.

This clonotype appeared many times. The chain carries TRBV9 and TRBJ2-1; 7 bases match TRBD2. The V gene end was trimmed by 0 bases and the J gene end by 5 bases; junction bases not matched to a gene: 14. This CDR3 spans 18 amino acids. Germline values: CDR1 SGDLS, CDR2 YYNGEE. CDR3 coding DNA: TGTGCCAGCAGCGTAGGCTGGAGAGCGGGGACCCTCAACAATGAGCAGTTCTTC. Translation gives CASSVGWRAGTLNNEQFF. Supplemented by reference TRBV9 and TRBJ2-1, the full variable domain reads DSGVTQTPKHLITATGQRVTLRCSPRSGDLSVYWYQQSLDQGLQFLIQYYNGEERAKGNILERFSAQQFPDLHSELNLSSLELGDSALYFCASSVGWRAGTLNNEQFFGPGTRLTVL.

A word on this clonotype: This may stem from a read error, because a much larger clone lies one nucleotide away. The chain links TRBV3-1 to TRBJ1-1; D unclear. This CDR3 has 17 amino acids. Germline-derived CDR1 and CDR2 are LGHDT and YNNKEL (reference sequence). V lost 4 bases, J lost 4 bases, and 22 bases lay in between. Here the CDR3 reads CASSLLSPILIRTEAFF. CDR3 sequence (DNA): TGTGCCAGCAGCCTATTAAGTCCCATTTTAATTCGCACTGAAGCTTTCTTT.

This clonotype occurred once. This clone may be a read error of a much larger clone one base away. The J gene is TRBJ1-2, the V gene TRBV12-5; weak D call: TRBD1 (5 bases). The V and J ends lost 5 bases and 4 bases respectively, with 23 bases between them. CDR3 length equals 17 residues. Per the germline V gene, CDR1 is LGHNT and CDR2 is FRNRAP. Here the CDR3 reads CASGHQPLQGKAYGYTF. CDR3 nucleotides: TGTGCTAGTGGTCACCAACCTTTGCAGGGAAAGGCCTATGGCTACACCTTC.

A remark on this clonotype: This may stem from a read error, because a much larger clone lies one nucleotide away. This rearrangement joins TRBV11-2 to TRBJ1-5; TRBD1 matches at 10 bases. CDR3 length: 14 residues. J lost 9 bases, V lost 5 bases, and 7 bases had no gene match. In germline, CDR1 is SGHAT, CDR2 FQNNGV. CDR3 loop: CASSRGTGDRPQHF. Here the CDR3 DNA reads TGTGCCAGCAGCAGGGGGACAGGGGATCGGCCCCAGCATTTT.